A selection of T cell receptor beta chains follows, all from one sample in a study of STAT5B mutations in CD4+ large granular lymphocyte leukemia. Profiling relied on immunoSEQ multiplex PCR, and the TCRdb table lists in-frame clones only, not all of them. The table lists about 33,000 clones, around 76% of them singletons. Material for sequencing was CD4+ T cells from blood buffy coats. Receptors originate from a human donor in good health. Both conserved end residues are part of each CDR3. D genes are given only for firm matches. Not all rows give a size; the values are once, few, many and, for expanded clones, a class.

abundance: .; d_gene: .; v_gene: TRBV7-9; j_gene: TRBJ2-3; CDR3aa: CASSQGLSTDTQYF; CDR3nt: TGTGCCAGCAGTCAAGGACTAAGCACAGATACGCAGTATTTT
abundance: .; d_gene: .; v_gene: TRBV6-5; j_gene: TRBJ1-6; CDR3aa: CASSHRRGNNSPLHF; CDR3nt: TGTGCCAGCAGTCACCGTCGGGGTAATAATTCACCCCTCCACTTT
abundance: .; d_gene: .; v_gene: TRBV6-5; j_gene: TRBJ2-3; CDR3aa: CASSSDTDTQYF; CDR3nt: TGTGCCAGCAGTTCGGACACAGATACGCAGTATTTT
abundance: .; d_gene: TRBD2; v_gene: TRBV5-1; j_gene: TRBJ2-7; CDR3aa: CASSRTSGTTYEQYF; CDR3nt: TGCGCCAGCAGCCGGACTAGCGGGACCACCTACGAGCAGTACTTC
abundance: .; d_gene: .; v_gene: TRBV14; j_gene: TRBJ2-1; CDR3aa: CASSHSGATTYNEQFF; CDR3nt: TGTGCCAGCAGCCATAGCGGCGCTACCACCTACAATGAGCAGTTCTTC
abundance: .; d_gene: .; v_gene: TRBV10-3; j_gene: TRBJ1-1; CDR3aa: CAISDGLNTEAFF; CDR3nt: TGTGCCATCAGTGACGGCCTTAACACTGAAGCTTTCTTT
abundance: .; d_gene: .; v_gene: TRBV5-4; j_gene: TRBJ2-7; CDR3aa: CASSLIGGYEQYF; CDR3nt: TGTGCCAGCAGCCTTATAGGGGGGTACGAGCAGTACTTC
abundance: .; d_gene: .; v_gene: TRBV29-1; j_gene: TRBJ2-1; CDR3aa: CSVEDLVGVGYEQFF; CDR3nt: TGCAGCGTTGAAGATCTGGTGGGAGTGGGCTATGAGCAGTTCTTC
abundance: .; d_gene: .; v_gene: TRBV11-2; j_gene: TRBJ1-2; CDR3aa: CASSLQPGNYGYTF; CDR3nt: TGTGCCAGCAGCTTACAACCAGGGAACTATGGCTACACCTTC
abundance: .; d_gene: .; v_gene: TRBV6-5; j_gene: TRBJ2-7; CDR3aa: CASSFRALSYEQYF; CDR3nt: TGTGCCAGCAGTTTTCGAGCCCTCAGCTACGAGCAGTACTTC
abundance: .; d_gene: .; v_gene: TRBV7-2; j_gene: TRBJ2-7; CDR3aa: CASSSRRGFYEQYF; CDR3nt: TGTGCCAGCAGCTCGCGGCGGGGTTTCTACGAGCAGTACTTC
abundance: .; d_gene: .; v_gene: TRBV29-1; j_gene: TRBJ1-1; CDR3aa: CSVRGRLSKNTEAFF; CDR3nt: TGCAGCGTGAGGGGTCGACTTTCTAAGAACACTGAAGCTTTCTTT
abundance: .; d_gene: TRBD1; v_gene: TRBV6-4; j_gene: TRBJ2-2; CDR3aa: CASSEVKGAVGELFF; CDR3nt: TGTGCCAGCAGTGAGGTTAAGGGGGCTGTCGGGGAGCTGTTTTTT
abundance: few; d_gene: .; v_gene: TRBV7-2; j_gene: TRBJ2-6; CDR3aa: CASSSSSGANVLTF; CDR3nt: TGTGCCAGCAGCTCCAGCTCTGGGGCCAACGTCCTGACTTTC
abundance: .; d_gene: .; v_gene: TRBV2; j_gene: TRBJ2-1; CDR3aa: CASTRGSGNEQFF; CDR3nt: TGTGCCAGCACCCGGGGTAGCGGCAATGAGCAGTTCTTC
abundance: once; d_gene: .; v_gene: TRBV27; j_gene: TRBJ2-6; CDR3aa: CASSLLFPSGASVLTF; CDR3nt: TGTGCCAGCAGTTTACTTTTCCCGTCTGGGGCCAGCGTCCTGACTTTC
abundance: .; d_gene: TRBD2; v_gene: TRBV5-4; j_gene: TRBJ2-5; CDR3aa: CASSLAAVAGVKETQYF; CDR3nt: TGTGCCAGCAGCTTGGCCGCTGTTGCGGGAGTAAAGGAGACCCAGTACTTC
abundance: .; d_gene: .; v_gene: TRBV5-5; j_gene: TRBJ1-1; CDR3aa: CASSRRTEKSWAFF; CDR3nt: TGTGCCAGCAGCCGCCGGACAGAGAAAAGTTGGGCTTTCTTT
abundance: .; d_gene: TRBD2; v_gene: TRBV5-4; j_gene: TRBJ2-3; CDR3aa: CASSLRLAGDTDTQYF; CDR3nt: TGTGCCAGCAGCTTACGTCTAGCGGGGGACACAGATACGCAGTATTTT
abundance: .; d_gene: TRBD1; v_gene: TRBV11-3; j_gene: TRBJ2-3; CDR3aa: CASSLRGQATDTQYF; CDR3nt: TGTGCCAGCAGCCTCCGGGGACAGGCCACAGATACGCAGTATTTT
abundance: .; d_gene: .; v_gene: TRBV7-9; j_gene: TRBJ1-5; CDR3aa: CASSTGRMGPNQPQHF; CDR3nt: TGTGCCAGCAGCACAGGACGGATGGGTCCGAATCAGCCCCAGCATTTT
abundance: few; d_gene: .; v_gene: TRBV18; j_gene: TRBJ2-3; CDR3aa: CASSPPLPADTQYF; CDR3nt: TGTGCCAGCTCACCACCCCTTCCCGCAGATACGCAGTATTTT
abundance: .; d_gene: .; v_gene: TRBV7-2; j_gene: TRBJ2-6; CDR3aa: CASSLARSSGANVLTF; CDR3nt: TGTGCCAGCAGCTTAGCGCGAAGCTCTGGGGCCAACGTCCTGACTTTC
abundance: .; d_gene: .; v_gene: TRBV2; j_gene: TRBJ1-1; CDR3aa: CASSDERGSTEAFF; CDR3nt: TGTGCCAGCAGTGATGAACGGGGGAGCACTGAAGCTTTCTTT
abundance: .; d_gene: .; v_gene: TRBV7-2; j_gene: TRBJ2-1; CDR3aa: CASSLDYLAGEQFF; CDR3nt: TGTGCCAGCAGTCTTGACTATCTCGCGGGTGAGCAGTTCTTC
abundance: .; d_gene: .; v_gene: TRBV18; j_gene: TRBJ2-2; CDR3aa: CASSLQGNTGELFF; CDR3nt: TGTGCCAGCTCACTCCAGGGCAACACCGGGGAGCTGTTTTTT
abundance: .; d_gene: .; v_gene: TRBV4-2; j_gene: TRBJ2-2; CDR3aa: CASSQDWATGELFF; CDR3nt: TGTGCCAGCAGCCAAGATTGGGCAACCGGGGAGCTGTTTTTT
abundance: once; d_gene: .; v_gene: TRBV10-1; j_gene: TRBJ1-2; CDR3aa: CASSETQFYGYTF; CDR3nt: TGCGCCAGCAGTGAGACGCAATTCTATGGCTACACCTTC
abundance: .; d_gene: TRBD2; v_gene: TRBV7-2; j_gene: TRBJ2-2; CDR3aa: CASSFSGDTGELFF; CDR3nt: TGTGCCAGCAGCTTTAGCGGGGACACCGGGGAGCTGTTTTTT
abundance: .; d_gene: .; v_gene: TRBV6-1; j_gene: TRBJ2-7; CDR3aa: CASRRGRTLEQYF; CDR3nt: TGTGCCAGCAGGAGGGGCAGGACCCTCGAGCAGTACTTC
abundance: .; d_gene: TRBD1; v_gene: TRBV4-3; j_gene: TRBJ1-2; CDR3aa: CASSQDWAGGRSGYTF; CDR3nt: TGCGCCAGCAGCCAAGACTGGGCAGGGGGACGATCTGGCTACACCTTC
abundance: .; d_gene: TRBD1; v_gene: TRBV30; j_gene: TRBJ1-2; CDR3aa: CAWSQGAPEGYTF; CDR3nt: TGTGCCTGGAGTCAGGGGGCGCCGGAAGGCTACACCTTC
abundance: once; d_gene: .; v_gene: TRBV30; j_gene: TRBJ2-5; CDR3aa: CAWSAYQAGTQYF; CDR3nt: TGTGCCTGGAGTGCCTACCAGGCCGGGACCCAGTACTTC
abundance: few; d_gene: .; v_gene: TRBV5-3; j_gene: TRBJ1-1; CDR3aa: CARSLVWRKFTEAFF; CDR3nt: TGTGCCAGAAGCTTGGTGTGGCGGAAATTCACTGAAGCTTTCTTT
abundance: once; d_gene: .; v_gene: TRBV2; j_gene: TRBJ2-7; CDR3aa: CASSAIAPDYEQYF; CDR3nt: TGTGCCAGCAGTGCGATAGCGCCCGACTACGAGCAGTACTTC
abundance: few; d_gene: TRBD2; v_gene: TRBV7-9; j_gene: TRBJ2-1; CDR3aa: CASSATSGGVDEQFF; CDR3nt: TGTGCCAGCAGCGCAACTAGCGGGGGTGTCGATGAGCAGTTCTTC
abundance: few; d_gene: TRBD1; v_gene: TRBV11-3; j_gene: TRBJ1-1; CDR3aa: CASSPRQGWNTEAFF; CDR3nt: TGTGCCAGCAGCCCCCGACAGGGTTGGAACACTGAAGCTTTCTTT
abundance: few; d_gene: .; v_gene: TRBV5-5; j_gene: TRBJ1-1; CDR3aa: CASSTRDIPGTEAFF; CDR3nt: TGTGCCAGCAGCACCCGGGACATCCCGGGGACTGAAGCTTTCTTT
abundance: .; d_gene: .; v_gene: TRBV30; j_gene: TRBJ1-4; CDR3aa: CAWSVGQTYEKLFF; CDR3nt: TGTGCCTGGAGTGTTGGGCAGACCTATGAAAAACTGTTTTTT
abundance: .; d_gene: .; v_gene: TRBV5-5; j_gene: TRBJ2-7; CDR3aa: CASSWDTNEQYF; CDR3nt: TGTGCCAGCAGCTGGGACACAAACGAGCAGTACTTC
abundance: .; d_gene: .; v_gene: TRBV4-1; j_gene: TRBJ2-3; CDR3aa: CASSPTASTDTQYF; CDR3nt: TGCGCCAGCAGCCCCACGGCTAGCACAGATACGCAGTATTTT
abundance: once; d_gene: .; v_gene: TRBV14; j_gene: TRBJ2-5; CDR3aa: CASSQMSPVGKETQYF; CDR3nt: TGTGCCAGCAGCCAAATGTCCCCTGTTGGGAAGGAGACCCAGTACTTC
abundance: few; d_gene: .; v_gene: TRBV9; j_gene: TRBJ1-1; CDR3aa: CASSNEEGGEMNTEAFF; CDR3nt: TGTGCCAGCAGCAACGAAGAGGGGGGAGAAATGAACACTGAAGCTTTCTTT